The 4 T cell receptor beta chains given below trace back to one sample, sequenced in a study of blood T cells in healthy people across ages. Next came a second PCR, run for about 7 to 12 cycles, which used a sample-barcoded 5' primer along with a J-beta primer mix. From the 5' RACE reads, TCRdb called clonotypes with MiXCR, one entry per CDR3 protein. Here the sample spans over 1,500,000 distinct CDR3 sequences, 49% being singletons. The specimen was blood. These receptors all stem from a woman aged 40-49 years in good health.

This clonotype was seen a few times. The chain combines TRBV2 with TRBJ1-5; D is uncertain. V gave up 4 bases and J gave up 6 bases, with 7 bases separating them. The CDR3 is made up of 12 amino acids. Germline loops: CDR1 SNHLY, CDR2 FYNNEI. This CDR3 is CASSGVGQPQHF. The CDR3 region has the DNA TGTGCCAGCAGTGGGGTGGGTCAGCCCCAGCATTTT.

V is TRBV28 and J is TRBJ2-1, with a possible D match to TRBD1 (6 bases). The CDR3 is 15 amino acids. Germline CDR1 is MDHEN and CDR2 is SYDVKM. The germline V and J ends were trimmed by 2 bases and 2 bases, with 10 bases remaining between them. CDR3 nucleotide sequence: TGTGCCAGCAGTTTACCGAGGGACACCTACAATGAGCAGTTCTTC. This translates into CASSLPRDTYNEQFF.

This sequence joins TRBV12-3 or TRBV12-4 and TRBJ2-4, with TRBD2 as a possible D gene (7 bases). The J call may be incorrect, as the DNA end agrees better with TRBJ2-7. The CDR3 has 15 amino acids. This chain's CDR3 is CASSVPGGRGVEQYF. CDR3 nucleotides: TGTGCCAGCAGTGTCCCGGGGGGCCGGGGGGTCGAGCAGTACTTC.

Turning to this clonotype: The junction departs from the called germline gene at one end, perhaps through a read error. The CDR3 region is CAGSQGGTKQETQYF. The CDR3 DNA follows: TGCGCCGGCAGCCAAGGAGGAACGAAGCAAGAGACCCAGTACTTC. This chain links TRBV4-3 with TRBJ2-5, with D possibly matching TRBD2 (5 bases). The CDR3 is made up of 15 amino acids. Germline V lookup: CDR1 LGHNA, CDR2 YSLEER.